Presented here are 27 T cell receptor beta chains from one specimen sequenced in a study of shared clonotypes between healthy human individuals. Sequencing was performed with immunoSEQ multiplex PCR; in TCRdb, only in-frame clones are kept and a portion is missing. The sample records about 580,000 clones, roughly 98% being singletons. CD8 cells classed as naive were CD45RO-negative and positively selected for CCR7, excluding terminally differentiated effector memory CD45RA+ cells. Specimen: naive CD8+ T cells sorted from blood. These TCRs come from a man aged 25-45 years in good health.

The chain combines TRBV11-2 with TRBJ2-2, with 16 bases aligning to TRBD2. Trimming removed 6 bases from V and 0 bases from J; junction bases left unmatched: 7. The CDR3 is 19 amino acids. CDR1 is SGHAT, CDR2 FQNNGV, per germline. In DNA form, the CDR3 reads TGTGCCAGCAGGGGGACTAGCGGGAGGGCCTATACGAACACCGGGGAGCTGTTTTTT. It yields the protein CASRGTSGRAYTNTGELFF.

This chain connects TRBV10-2 to TRBJ2-3; TRBD2 matches at 11 bases. The CDR3 runs to 16 residues. The J segment lost 4 bases and the V segment lost 0 bases, leaving 3 bases of the junction unmatched. CDR1 and CDR2 (germline): WSHSY, SAAADI. CDR3 in DNA: TGCGCCAGCAGTGAGTCCACACTAGCGGGAGCAGATACGCAGTATTTT. It yields the protein CASSESTLAGADTQYF.

This sequence joins TRBV29-1 and TRBJ2-3; maybe TRBD1 (7 bases). Germline assignment: CDR1 SQVTM and CDR2 ANQGSEA. CDR3 length equals 15 residues. Deletions cut 7 bases from V and 3 bases from J, with 20 bases between. The CDR3 nucleotides are TGCAGCGCGGCTAGGGGGGACAGCCAAACAGATACGCAGTATTTT. Its protein product is CSAARGDSQTDTQYF.

This clone was observed once. The rearrangement links TRBV7-3 to TRBJ2-1; 8 bases are a match to TRBD2. CDR3 length: 16 amino acids. Germline CDR1 SGHTA, CDR2 FQGTGA. V shed 2 bases, J shed 7 bases, and the junction held 10 bases outside the gene matches. The CDR3 region has the DNA TGTGCCAGCAGCTTATGGTCCAGCGGGAGTACTAATGAGCAGTTCTTC. This gives the protein CASSLWSSGSTNEQFF. The whole variable domain, filled in from reference TRBV7-3 and TRBJ2-1, reads GAGVSQTPSNKVTEKGKYVELRCDPISGHTALYWYRQSLGQGPEFLIYFQGTGAADDSGLPNDRFFAVRPEGSVSTLKIQRTERGDSAVYLCASSLWSSGSTNEQFFGPGTRLTVL.

The chain uses TRBV6-5 and TRBJ2-7; D may be TRBD1 (6 bases). Looked up from germline, CDR1 is MNHEY and CDR2 is SVGAGI. The germline V and J ends were trimmed by 2 bases and 6 bases, with 8 bases remaining between them. The CDR3 runs 12 residues. The CDR3 reads CASSYAGAEQYF. Here the CDR3 DNA reads TGTGCCAGCAGTTACGCAGGGGCCGAGCAGTACTTC.

The gene calls are TRBV6-1 and TRBJ2-3; 9 bases fit TRBD2. J lost 4 bases, V lost 5 bases, and 1 base had no gene match. CDR3 size: 13 residues. Germline V gene data show CDR1 as MNHNS and CDR2 as SASEGT. The CDR3 bases are TGTGCCAGCAGTCGCGGGAGGGCAGATACGCAGTATTTT. Protein: CASSRGRADTQYF.

The rearrangement joins TRBV6-1 to TRBJ2-1; D not resolved. Germline V lookup: CDR1 MNHNS, CDR2 SASEGT. Trimming removed 3 bases from V and 10 bases from J, with 10 bases in between. This CDR3 has 12 residues. CDR3 region: CASSEGSGEQFF. The DNA of the CDR3 is TGTGCCAGCAGTGAGGGGTCTGGGGAGCAGTTCTTC.

J is TRBJ2-7 and V is TRBV27; D might be TRBD2 (6 bases). This CDR3 comprises 14 residues. V was shortened by 2 bases and J by 3 bases, with 11 bases between the two germline ends. Germline loops: CDR1 MNHEY, CDR2 SMNVEV (reference sequence). The DNA of the CDR3 is TGTGCCAGCAGTTTAACCCACGGGAGCTACGAGCAGTACTTC. Translation: CASSLTHGSYEQYF.

V and J are TRBV27 and TRBJ1-5, with TRBD1 matching 10 bases. The CDR3 spans 15 residues. The germline V gene encodes CDR1 MNHEY and CDR2 SMNVEV (reference sequence). V dropped 4 bases and J dropped 7; count of bases not matched to a gene: 7. CDR3 sequence (DNA): TGTGCCAGCAGTTCTGGGACAGGGGTTGTCCAGCCCCAGCATTTT. Amino acid sequence: CASSSGTGVVQPQHF.

This clone occurred once. V is TRBV11-2 and J is TRBJ2-7, with D possibly TRBD2 on 6 matching bases. Germline V gene data show CDR1 as SGHAT and CDR2 as FQNNGV. The V end was cut by 4 bases, the J end by 5 bases, with 18 bases between. This CDR3 is built from 15 residues. CDR3: CASSSELANRNEQYF. The DNA for the CDR3 is TGTGCCAGCAGCTCGGAGCTAGCGAATCGAAACGAGCAGTACTTC.

This clone appeared a single time. The chain joins TRBV7-3 to TRBJ1-5; the D gene is possibly TRBD1 (5 bases). The V and J ends lost 5 bases and 2 bases respectively, with 7 bases between them. Looked up from germline, CDR1 is SGHTA and CDR2 is FQGTGA. The CDR3 runs to 13 residues. Here the CDR3 DNA reads TGTGCCAGCAGCCCGACAGGCAATCAGCCCCAGCATTTT. Translation gives CASSPTGNQPQHF.

This chain joins TRBV6-1 and TRBJ2-7; D possibly corresponds to TRBD1 (6 bases). From germline, CDR1 is MNHNS and CDR2 SASEGT. The CDR3 length is 13 residues. The germline V and J ends were trimmed by 2 bases and 4 bases, with 9 bases remaining between them. CDR3 sequence reads: CASSEFRGYEQYF. CDR3 DNA: TGTGCCAGCAGTGAATTCAGGGGTTACGAGCAGTACTTC.

V usage is TRBV10-3 and J usage is TRBJ2-7; D is unclear. Germline-derived CDR1 and CDR2 are ENHRY and SYGVKD. The CDR3 is 12 residues long. V lost 11 bases and J 2 bases, leaving 13 bases between the germline ends. CDR3 sequence reads: CALRLVPYEQYF. The CDR3 nucleotides are TGTGCCCTCCGACTCGTCCCCTACGAGCAGTACTTC.

V and J are TRBV2 and TRBJ1-1; maybe TRBD1 (5 bases). This CDR3 contains 14 residues. V was trimmed by 9 bases and J by 0 bases, leaving 14 bases between them. Germline-derived CDR1 and CDR2 are SNHLY and FYNNEI. CDR3 sequence reads: CARTDSTMNTEAFF. The CDR3 bases are TGTGCCAGAACAGACAGTACTATGAACACTGAAGCTTTCTTT.

The chain links TRBV4-3 to TRBJ2-4, with 12 bases fitting TRBD2. Trimming removed 2 bases from V and 1 base from J; junction bases left unmatched: 3. Germline values: CDR1 LGHNA, CDR2 YSLEER. There are 17 residues in the CDR3. The CDR3 here is CASSQWTSGTAKNIQYF. The CDR3 bases are TGCGCCAGCAGCCAATGGACTAGCGGGACGGCCAAAAACATTCAGTACTTC.

The chain links TRBV5-4 to TRBJ2-7, with 12 positions matching TRBD2. Germline CDR1 is SGHNT and CDR2 is YYREEE (reference sequence). The CDR3 totals 18 residues. V lost 6 bases and J lost 1; bases outside the gene matches: 14. The CDR3 region is CASTSALAGGASSYEQYF. CDR3 DNA: TGTGCCAGCACTTCGGCGCTAGCGGGAGGGGCCTCTTCCTACGAGCAGTACTTC.

The sample holds one count of this clone. This chain joins TRBV7-9 and TRBJ1-5, with 8 bases lining up with TRBD1. The CDR3 loop spans 14 amino acids. Losses at the gene ends were 6 bases for V and 5 bases for J; bases not matched to a gene: 6. Germline V CDR1 and CDR2: SEHNR, FQNEAQ (reference sequence). As DNA, the CDR3 is TGTGCCAGCAGTTGGACGACAGGGGATCAGCCCCAGCATTTT. Protein: CASSWTTGDQPQHF.

The rearrangement uses TRBV6-1 and TRBJ2-2; perhaps TRBD1 as D (6 bases). Germline V gene data show CDR1 as MNHNS and CDR2 as SASEGT. The CDR3 length is 17 residues. The V end lost 1 base, the J end lost 9 bases, and 21 bases lay between the germline ends. The CDR3 nucleotides are TGTGCCAGCAGTGAAGATTTGGGGGCCTCCGTTCTCTGGGAGCTGTTTTTT. The encoded protein is CASSEDLGASVLWELFF.

The chain links TRBV29-1 to TRBJ1-4; 10 nucleotides match TRBD1. CDR3 length: 14 residues. V was pared by 6 bases and J by 1 base, with 2 bases of the junction left unmatched. The germline V gene encodes CDR1 SQVTM and CDR2 ANQGSEA. Written as DNA, the CDR3 is TGCAGCGTAGGGGACAGGGGAACTAATGAAAAACTGTTTTTT. Its protein product is CSVGDRGTNEKLFF.

The chain is built from TRBV5-6 and TRBJ2-7, with D hard to call. Germline V gene sequence: CDR1 SGHDT, CDR2 YYEEEE. Trimming removed 4 bases from V and 2 bases from J, with 13 bases in between. The CDR3 runs 14 residues. CDR3 in DNA: TGTGCCAGCAGCCCATCCGCTCCTCCCTACGAGCAGTACTTC. Amino acid sequence: CASSPSAPPYEQYF.

The V gene is TRBV10-3, the J gene TRBJ2-5, with 10 positions matching TRBD2. The CDR3 spans 16 residues. V trimming: 3 bases; J trimming: 5 bases; junction bases outside the gene matches: 9. CDR1 and CDR2 from the germline V gene are ENHRY and SYGVKD. The CDR3 spells CAISDLASGRGETQYF. The CDR3 nucleotides read TGTGCCATCAGTGACCTCGCAAGCGGGAGGGGGGAGACCCAGTACTTC.

This clone occurred once. The V and J genes are TRBV28 and TRBJ2-5; 10 nucleotides agree with TRBD2. With V trimmed by 3 bases and J by 5 bases, 6 bases remained unmatched. Germline V lookup: CDR1 MDHEN, CDR2 SYDVKM. CDR3 length: 15 amino acids. As DNA, the CDR3 is TGTGCCAGCAGTTTCGTCCTAGCGGGAGTGGAGACCCAGTACTTC. Translating gives CASSFVLAGVETQYF. The full variable domain, completed using reference TRBV28 and TRBJ2-5, is DVKVTQSSRYLVKRTGEKVFLECVQDMDHENMFWYRQDPGLGLRLIYFSYDVKMKEKGDIPEGYSVSREKKERFSLILESASTNQTSMYLCASSFVLAGVETQYFGPGTRLLVL.

The chain carries TRBV2 and TRBJ2-5; the D call may be TRBD1 or TRBD2 (6 bases each). Trimming cost V 6 bases and J 6 bases, with 20 bases left between them. CDR3 length: 15 amino acids. From germline, CDR1 is SNHLY and CDR2 FYNNEI. The CDR3 DNA is TGTGCCAGCAGGCGGGACACGGGCGAAATACAGACCCAGTACTTC. Translating gives CASRRDTGEIQTQYF.

Only a few counts were recorded for this clone. The chain couples TRBV28 to TRBJ1-2; the D is unclear. CDR3 size: 11 residues. V was pared by 5 bases and J by 3 bases, with 4 bases between. Germline loops: CDR1 MDHEN, CDR2 SYDVKM. CDR3 protein: CASSIYYGYTF. CDR3 coding DNA: TGTGCCAGCAGTATATACTATGGCTACACCTTC.

The chain combines TRBV15 with TRBJ2-2; tentatively, D is TRBD1 (5 bases). Germline CDR1 is LNHNV and CDR2 is YYDKDF (reference sequence). The CDR3 length is 16 residues. The ends were cut back, 2 bases at V and 0 bases at J, with 10 bases in the middle. CDR3 amino acids: CATSRQGRTNTGELFF. CDR3 nucleotide sequence: TGTGCCACCAGCAGACAGGGCCGTACGAACACCGGGGAGCTGTTTTTT.

The gene calls are TRBV7-6 and TRBJ2-1; 11 bases match TRBD1. V lost 1 base, J lost 1 base, and 9 bases stayed unmatched. This CDR3 region has 19 residues. Per germline, CDR1 SGHVS and CDR2 FNYEAQ. DNA for the CDR3: TGTGCCAGCAGCTTAGTCCCCGGACAGGGGGCAATTTCCTACAATGAGCAGTTCTTC. It encodes CASSLVPGQGAISYNEQFF.

The chain has TRBV4-1 and TRBJ2-3, with 8 bases fitting TRBD1. J lost 5 bases, V lost 0 bases, and 4 bases had no gene match. This CDR3 is built from 15 residues. CDR1 and CDR2 from the germline V gene are MGHRA and YSYEKL. The CDR3 sequence: CASSQETGTGDTQYF. For the CDR3, the DNA is TGCGCCAGCAGCCAAGAAACAGGGACAGGAGATACGCAGTATTTT.